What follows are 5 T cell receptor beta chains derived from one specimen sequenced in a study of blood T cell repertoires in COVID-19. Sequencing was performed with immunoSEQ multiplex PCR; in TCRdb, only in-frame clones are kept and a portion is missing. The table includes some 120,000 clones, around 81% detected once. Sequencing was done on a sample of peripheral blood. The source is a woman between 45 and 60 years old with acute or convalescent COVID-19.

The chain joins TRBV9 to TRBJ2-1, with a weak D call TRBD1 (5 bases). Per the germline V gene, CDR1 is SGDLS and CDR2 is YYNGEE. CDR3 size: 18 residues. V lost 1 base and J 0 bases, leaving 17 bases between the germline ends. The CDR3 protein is CASSVRSAGLSSYNEQFF. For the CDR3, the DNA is TGTGCCAGCAGCGTACGGTCGGCAGGGTTGAGCTCCTACAATGAGCAGTTCTTC. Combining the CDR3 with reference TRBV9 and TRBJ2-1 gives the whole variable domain DSGVTQTPKHLITATGQRVTLRCSPRSGDLSVYWYQQSLDQGLQFLIQYYNGEERAKGNILERFSAQQFPDLHSELNLSSLELGDSALYFCASSVRSAGLSSYNEQFFGPGTRLTVL.

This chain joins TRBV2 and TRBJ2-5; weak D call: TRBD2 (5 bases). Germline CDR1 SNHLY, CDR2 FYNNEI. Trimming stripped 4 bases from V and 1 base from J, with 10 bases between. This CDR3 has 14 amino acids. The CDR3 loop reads CASSGGSSQETQYF. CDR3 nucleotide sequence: TGTGCCAGCAGTGGAGGGAGTTCCCAAGAGACCCAGTACTTC. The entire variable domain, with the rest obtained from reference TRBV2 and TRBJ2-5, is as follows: EPEVTQTPSHQVTQMGQEVILRCVPISNHLYFYWYRQILGQKVEFLVSFYNNEISEKSEIFDDQFSVERPDGSNFTLKIRSTKLEDSAMYFCASSGGSSQETQYFGPGTRLLVL.

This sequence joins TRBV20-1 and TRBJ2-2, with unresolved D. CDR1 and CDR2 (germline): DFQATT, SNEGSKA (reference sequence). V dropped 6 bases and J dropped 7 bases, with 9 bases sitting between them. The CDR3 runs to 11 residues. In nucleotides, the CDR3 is TGCAGTGCAGCATACGGCGGGGAGCTGTTTTTT. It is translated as CSAAYGGELFF.

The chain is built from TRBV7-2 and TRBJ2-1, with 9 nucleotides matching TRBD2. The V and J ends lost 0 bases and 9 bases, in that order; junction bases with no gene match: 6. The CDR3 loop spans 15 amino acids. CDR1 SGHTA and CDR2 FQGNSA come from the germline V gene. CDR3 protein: CASSLATSGNGEQFF. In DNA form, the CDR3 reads TGTGCCAGCAGCTTAGCGACTAGCGGAAACGGTGAGCAGTTCTTC.

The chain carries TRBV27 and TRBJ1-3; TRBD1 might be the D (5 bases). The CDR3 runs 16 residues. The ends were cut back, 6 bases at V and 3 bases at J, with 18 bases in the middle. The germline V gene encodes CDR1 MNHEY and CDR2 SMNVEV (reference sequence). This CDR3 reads CASSKGTAADGNTIYF. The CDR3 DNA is TGTGCCAGCAGCAAAGGGACTGCAGCGGATGGAAACACCATATATTTT.